A selection of T cell receptor beta chains follows, all from one sample in a study of cytomegalovirus exposure and HLA in healthy donors. This table comes from immunoSEQ multiplex PCR, and its TCRdb copy is limited to in-frame clones, with some not included. This listing includes about 67,000 clones. The sequenced material came from PBMCs. Every receptor here comes from a woman aged 25 to 45 in good health and CMV-seronegative. CDR3s include the opening cysteine and the closing phenylalanine or tryptophan. A D gene is named only where the DNA matches it firmly.

j_call: TRBJ2-7
v_call: TRBV5-1
d_call: .
cdr3_nt: TGCGCCAGCAGCTTCAACAGCGGCTCCTACGAGCAGTACTTC
cdr3_aa: CASSFNSGSYEQYF

j_call: TRBJ2-7
v_call: TRBV27
d_call: .
cdr3_nt: TGTGCCAGCAGTTTCTGGGACTCCCTTTACGAGCAGTACTTC
cdr3_aa: CASSFWDSLYEQYF

j_call: TRBJ2-3
v_call: TRBV4-2
d_call: TRBD2
cdr3_nt: TGTGCCAGCAGCCAAGCTAACAGCGGGGGGGCAGATACGCAGTATTTT
cdr3_aa: CASSQANSGGADTQYF

j_call: TRBJ2-6
v_call: TRBV4-1
d_call: .
cdr3_nt: TGCGCCAGCAGCCAACCCCTAGGGGCCTCTGGGGCCAACGTCCTGACTTTC
cdr3_aa: CASSQPLGASGANVLTF

j_call: TRBJ1-5
v_call: TRBV6-1
d_call: .
cdr3_nt: TGTGCCAGCAGTGAAAGAGGCAGGGACAATCAGCCCCAGCATTTT
cdr3_aa: CASSERGRDNQPQHF

j_call: TRBJ1-1
v_call: TRBV18
d_call: TRBD1
cdr3_nt: TGTGCCAGCTCCCAGGACAGGGGGAACACTGAAGCTTTCTTT
cdr3_aa: CASSQDRGNTEAFF

j_call: TRBJ1-3
v_call: TRBV5-1
d_call: .
cdr3_nt: TGCGCCAGCAGCTTGCAGGGAAACACCATATATTTT
cdr3_aa: CASSLQGNTIYF

j_call: TRBJ2-1
v_call: TRBV5-8
d_call: TRBD2
cdr3_nt: TGTGCCAGCAGCCTAAGACTAGCCTCCAATGAGCAGTTCTTC
cdr3_aa: CASSLRLASNEQFF

j_call: TRBJ2-3
v_call: TRBV7-6
d_call: TRBD2
cdr3_nt: TGTGCCAGCAGCTTAGGACTCGGGAGGGCAGATACGCAGTATTTT
cdr3_aa: CASSLGLGRADTQYF

j_call: TRBJ2-4
v_call: TRBV29-1
d_call: .
cdr3_nt: TGCAGCGTTGTTCGGGAAAACATTCAGTACTTC
cdr3_aa: CSVVRENIQYF

j_call: TRBJ2-4
v_call: TRBV29-1
d_call: .
cdr3_nt: TGCAGCGTTGACCCAGGGCAGGGCAAAAACATTCAGTACTTC
cdr3_aa: CSVDPGQGKNIQYF

j_call: TRBJ2-5
v_call: TRBV4-1
d_call: .
cdr3_nt: TGCGCCAGCAGCCAAGCGGGTAATTGGGAGACCCAGTACTTC
cdr3_aa: CASSQAGNWETQYF

j_call: TRBJ2-7
v_call: TRBV19
d_call: TRBD2
cdr3_nt: TGTGCCAGTAGTATGGGAACTAGCGGGAGGAACAACGAGCAGTACTTC
cdr3_aa: CASSMGTSGRNNEQYF

j_call: TRBJ2-7
v_call: TRBV18
d_call: TRBD2
cdr3_nt: TGTGCCAGCTCACCACGGGCTAGCGGGAGTCGGGAGCAGTACTTC
cdr3_aa: CASSPRASGSREQYF

j_call: TRBJ2-1
v_call: TRBV6-6
d_call: .
cdr3_nt: TGTGCCAGCAGTTACCGGGAAGATCGGCAGTTCTTC
cdr3_aa: CASSYREDRQFF

j_call: TRBJ1-5
v_call: TRBV6-6
d_call: TRBD1
cdr3_nt: TGTGCCAGCAGCCCGGGACAGGGGGCGAATCAGCCCCAGCATTTT
cdr3_aa: CASSPGQGANQPQHF

j_call: TRBJ2-1
v_call: TRBV19
d_call: .
cdr3_nt: TGTGCCAGTAGTATACGGGGGTCCTACAATGAGCAGTTCTTC
cdr3_aa: CASSIRGSYNEQFF

j_call: TRBJ2-7
v_call: TRBV6-1
d_call: TRBD2
cdr3_nt: TGTGCCAGCAGTGAGGGGGGGACTAGGATCCACGAGCAGTACTTC
cdr3_aa: CASSEGGTRIHEQYF

j_call: TRBJ2-5
v_call: TRBV5-1
d_call: TRBD1
cdr3_nt: TGCGCCAGCTTCACCGGACAGGGTGGTGAGACCCAGTACTTC
cdr3_aa: CASFTGQGGETQYF

j_call: TRBJ1-6
v_call: TRBV5-1
d_call: .
cdr3_nt: TGCGCCAGCAGCGAGACGGGCCGCCCCGGGGATTCACCCCTCCACTTT
cdr3_aa: CASSETGRPGDSPLHF

j_call: TRBJ2-7
v_call: TRBV19
d_call: .
cdr3_nt: TGTGCCAGTAGAGAAAGCGACTCCTACGAGCAGTACTTC
cdr3_aa: CASRESDSYEQYF

j_call: TRBJ1-5
v_call: TRBV9
d_call: .
cdr3_nt: TGTGCCAGCAGCGTAGAGGGGCAGCCAAATCAGCCCCAGCATTTT
cdr3_aa: CASSVEGQPNQPQHF

j_call: TRBJ1-2
v_call: TRBV9
d_call: TRBD1
cdr3_nt: TGTGCCAGCAGCGGCCGGGACAGGGGAATGAATGGCTACACCTTC
cdr3_aa: CASSGRDRGMNGYTF

j_call: TRBJ1-5
v_call: TRBV7-2
d_call: .
cdr3_nt: TGTGCCAGCAGCGCTAATCTACAGCCCCAGCATTTT
cdr3_aa: CASSANLQPQHF

j_call: TRBJ2-1
v_call: TRBV7-3
d_call: .
cdr3_nt: TGTGCCAGCAGCTTACGGCCAGGCCAGAATGAGCAGTTCTTC
cdr3_aa: CASSLRPGQNEQFF

j_call: TRBJ1-1
v_call: TRBV18
d_call: TRBD1
cdr3_nt: TGTGCCAGCTCACCGGGACAGCTTATGAACACTGAAGCTTTCTTT
cdr3_aa: CASSPGQLMNTEAFF

j_call: TRBJ2-7
v_call: TRBV4-1
d_call: TRBD1
cdr3_nt: TGCGCCAGCAGCCTCCGGGACAGCCTAAGAAGCGAGCAGTACTTC
cdr3_aa: CASSLRDSLRSEQYF

j_call: TRBJ1-2
v_call: TRBV18
d_call: .
cdr3_nt: TGTGCCAGCTCACAGGACAGAGCTAACTATGGCTACACCTTC
cdr3_aa: CASSQDRANYGYTF

j_call: TRBJ1-2
v_call: TRBV27
d_call: .
cdr3_nt: TGTGCCAGCAGCCACAGGGAGGGCCTCTATGGCTACACCTTC
cdr3_aa: CASSHREGLYGYTF

j_call: TRBJ2-7
v_call: TRBV5-6
d_call: .
cdr3_nt: TGTGCCAGCAGCTTGCGGAGCTACGAGCAGTACTTC
cdr3_aa: CASSLRSYEQYF

j_call: TRBJ2-1
v_call: TRBV2
d_call: TRBD1
cdr3_nt: TGTGCCAGTAGTACCGGGACAGGGGGCCGGGAGCAGTTCTTC
cdr3_aa: CASSTGTGGREQFF

j_call: TRBJ1-2
v_call: TRBV10-3
d_call: .
cdr3_nt: TGTGCCATCGGCGGCGGAACTAACTATGGCTACACCTTC
cdr3_aa: CAIGGGTNYGYTF

j_call: TRBJ2-1
v_call: TRBV7-9
d_call: .
cdr3_nt: TGTGCCAGCAGCTTAACCCCCAGGTCCTCCTACAATGAGCAGTTCTTC
cdr3_aa: CASSLTPRSSYNEQFF

j_call: TRBJ2-2
v_call: TRBV28
d_call: .
cdr3_nt: TGTGCCAGCAGAAGTACTACCCTTAGAGGGGAGCTGTTTTTT
cdr3_aa: CASRSTTLRGELFF

j_call: TRBJ2-7
v_call: TRBV11-2
d_call: .
cdr3_nt: TGTGCCAGCAGCGCAGGCAGACTAGACAGGGACGAGCAGTACTTC
cdr3_aa: CASSAGRLDRDEQYF

j_call: TRBJ2-1
v_call: TRBV9
d_call: .
cdr3_nt: TGTGCCAGCAGCGGAGGGAATGAGCAGTTCTTC
cdr3_aa: CASSGGNEQFF

j_call: TRBJ2-1
v_call: TRBV18
d_call: TRBD1
cdr3_nt: TGTGCCAGCTCACGAACAGGGGGCGCATTCAATGAGCAGTTCTTC
cdr3_aa: CASSRTGGAFNEQFF

j_call: TRBJ2-7
v_call: TRBV7-2
d_call: TRBD1
cdr3_nt: TGTGCCAGCAGCCAAGTGGCAGGGGGCCTTTACGAGCAGTACTTC
cdr3_aa: CASSQVAGGLYEQYF

j_call: TRBJ2-3
v_call: TRBV15
d_call: TRBD2
cdr3_nt: TGTGCCACCCGTGGGACTAGCGGTATCACAGATACGCAGTATTTT
cdr3_aa: CATRGTSGITDTQYF

j_call: TRBJ2-7
v_call: TRBV5-6
d_call: .
cdr3_nt: TGTGCCAGCAGCTTGCAAGGGGCCGACCGCGGGCAGTACTTC
cdr3_aa: CASSLQGADRGQYF

j_call: TRBJ2-7
v_call: TRBV4-1
d_call: .
cdr3_nt: TGCGCCAGCAGCCAAGGTGTCGGCTTCAGCGCCTACGAGCAGTACTTC
cdr3_aa: CASSQGVGFSAYEQYF

j_call: TRBJ2-1
v_call: TRBV15
d_call: TRBD2
cdr3_nt: TGTGCCACCAGCAGAGTGGGAGGGGCCTCGGTTTACAATGAGCAGTTCTTC
cdr3_aa: CATSRVGGASVYNEQFF

j_call: TRBJ2-7
v_call: TRBV9
d_call: TRBD2
cdr3_nt: TGTGCCAGCAGCGGGGGACTAGCGCGCTCCTACGAGCAGTACTTC
cdr3_aa: CASSGGLARSYEQYF

j_call: TRBJ2-7
v_call: TRBV19
d_call: TRBD2
cdr3_nt: TGTGCCAGTAGTACGGGACTAGCTCAGTACGAGCAGTACTTC
cdr3_aa: CASSTGLAQYEQYF

j_call: TRBJ1-2
v_call: TRBV4-3
d_call: TRBD1
cdr3_nt: TGCGCCAGCAGCCAAGCTCCCCCCGGGACAGGGATTCAGGGCTACACCTTC
cdr3_aa: CASSQAPPGTGIQGYTF

j_call: TRBJ1-5
v_call: TRBV6-8
d_call: TRBD1
cdr3_nt: TGTGCCAGCAGTTACGACAGGGGGCTCGATCAGCCCCAGCATTTT
cdr3_aa: CASSYDRGLDQPQHF

j_call: TRBJ2-7
v_call: TRBV7-6
d_call: .
cdr3_nt: TGTGCCAGCAGCTTAGGCGGAGGCTGGGCCGCCACGGCCCTGTCCTACGAGCAGTACTTC
cdr3_aa: CASSLGGGWAATALSYEQYF

j_call: TRBJ2-2
v_call: TRBV6-4
d_call: .
cdr3_nt: TGTGCCAGCAGCAGGGATGGCACCGGGGAGCTGTTTTTT
cdr3_aa: CASSRDGTGELFF

j_call: TRBJ1-1
v_call: TRBV6-6
d_call: .
cdr3_nt: TGTGCCAGCAGTTACTCGGGGCAGGGTTGGACTGAAGCTTTCTTT
cdr3_aa: CASSYSGQGWTEAFF

j_call: TRBJ2-3
v_call: TRBV4-3
d_call: .
cdr3_nt: TGCGCCAGCAGCCAGTGGTTGGGGCCCCGAGATACGCAGTATTTT
cdr3_aa: CASSQWLGPRDTQYF

j_call: TRBJ2-5
v_call: TRBV30
d_call: .
cdr3_nt: TGTGCCTGGAGTGGAGGGGAGACCCAGTACTTC
cdr3_aa: CAWSGGETQYF

j_call: TRBJ1-1
v_call: TRBV4-1
d_call: .
cdr3_nt: TGCGCCAGCAGCCAAGGACCAAGACAGGAAGGCACTGAAGCTTTCTTT
cdr3_aa: CASSQGPRQEGTEAFF

j_call: TRBJ1-1
v_call: TRBV2
d_call: TRBD1
cdr3_nt: TGTGCCAGCGTATCGACAGGGGGCGCGGGTAGCACTGAAGCTTTCTTT
cdr3_aa: CASVSTGGAGSTEAFF

j_call: TRBJ2-1
v_call: TRBV9
d_call: TRBD2
cdr3_nt: TGTGCCAGCAGCGGCCCCCCCGGACTAGCGGGAGACAGTGAGCAGTTCTTC
cdr3_aa: CASSGPPGLAGDSEQFF